The rows below give T cell receptor beta chains drawn from one sample of a study of cytomegalovirus exposure and HLA in healthy donors. The repertoire was sequenced with immunoSEQ multiplex PCR; TCRdb's copy has only in-frame clones and lacks some. The table shows around 130,000 clones, with 81% occurring only once. Sequencing input: PBMCs. Receptors originate from a man between 18 and 29 years old in good health and CMV-seronegative. Each CDR3 is given with its conserved first and last residue. Fields, in order: V gene, clone size, D gene, J gene, CDR3 DNA, CDR3 protein. D genes are given only for firm matches. Clone size appears in some rows only: once, few, many, or a class for an expanded clone.

v_call: TRBV9; clone_size: .; d_call: .; j_call: TRBJ2-2; cdr3_nt: TGTGCCAGCAGCCCGGCCCTAGGCGGCGGGGAGCTGTTTTTT; cdr3_aa: CASSPALGGGELFF
v_call: TRBV29-1; clone_size: .; d_call: TRBD1; j_call: TRBJ1-4; cdr3_nt: TGCAGCGTTCAGGGGGCGCGTGGGCATAATGAAAAACTGTTTTTT; cdr3_aa: CSVQGARGHNEKLFF
v_call: TRBV2; clone_size: .; d_call: TRBD1; j_call: TRBJ2-4; cdr3_nt: TGTGCCAGCAGCCCAGGGACAGGGAGGCACTTC; cdr3_aa: CASSPGTGRHF
v_call: TRBV6-4; clone_size: .; d_call: TRBD2; j_call: TRBJ2-7; cdr3_nt: TGTGCCAGCAGTGACTCGACTAGCGGGGGGGCCGAGCAGTACTTC; cdr3_aa: CASSDSTSGGAEQYF
v_call: TRBV30; clone_size: once; d_call: .; j_call: TRBJ1-4; cdr3_nt: TGTGCCTGGAAGGCGGGGGCAACTAATGAAAAACTGTTTTTT; cdr3_aa: CAWKAGATNEKLFF
v_call: TRBV5-6; clone_size: few; d_call: .; j_call: TRBJ2-7; cdr3_nt: TGTGCCAGCAGCGGCGGACTGGCGGGCGAGCAGTACTTC; cdr3_aa: CASSGGLAGEQYF
v_call: TRBV9; clone_size: .; d_call: TRBD1; j_call: TRBJ1-2; cdr3_nt: TGTGCCAGCAGCGTAGGATCAGGGGGCGAAGGCTATGGCTACACCTTC; cdr3_aa: CASSVGSGGEGYGYTF
v_call: TRBV27; clone_size: .; d_call: .; j_call: TRBJ2-7; cdr3_nt: TGTGCCAGCAGTCGCTACAGGGCTTCCCCCTACGAGCAGTACTTC; cdr3_aa: CASSRYRASPYEQYF
v_call: TRBV9; clone_size: .; d_call: .; j_call: TRBJ1-2; cdr3_nt: TGTGCCAGCAGCGTTAGTACAGGGCCGGGCGGCTACACCTTC; cdr3_aa: CASSVSTGPGGYTF
v_call: TRBV30; clone_size: .; d_call: .; j_call: TRBJ1-5; cdr3_nt: TGTGCCTGGAGTGTAACAGGGAGAGCCAATCAGCCCCAGCATTTT; cdr3_aa: CAWSVTGRANQPQHF